These 10 T cell receptor beta chains came from one sample sequenced in a study of T cells in Graves' hyperthyroidism and ophthalmopathy (dated by TCRdb to about 2019). Receptor libraries were prepared by multiplex PCR. Sequencing was performed on an Illumina HiSeq 2000. Amplification of TCR beta CDR3 regions was carried out from RNA transcripts. For the first round of RT-PCR on the TCR CDR3, the HTBI primer set was used together with the Qiagen OneStep RT-PCR kit. TCRdb cleaned the public reads at Q25 with fastp, built clones with MiXCR and kept in-frame beta chains. Each entry merges the rows of one CDR3 protein and shows their most common DNA and genes. For this sample there are approximately 590,000 distinct CDR3 sequences; around 16% appear just once. The ten top clones hold around 7.5% of the sample. The specimen was blood. The receptors were gathered from a woman in her 30s with Graves' hyperthyroidism.

Remarks on this clonotype: This is likely a read error, given that the CDR3 carries no conserved phenylalanine or tryptophan at its end. The rearrangement uses TRBV9 and TRBJ2-3; D possibly uses TRBD1 or TRBD2 (6 bases each). The CDR3 has 15 residues. Trimming left V 2 bases short and J 0 bases short, with 10 bases between. Looked up from germline, CDR1 is SGDLS and CDR2 is YYNGEE. This CDR3 is CASSVRGASTDTQYL. The CDR3, as DNA: TGTGCCAGCAGCGTTAGGGGGGCGAGCACAGATACGCAGTATCTT.

This clonotype has a count of ten or more. The chain uses TRBV5-1 and TRBJ2-3; no clear D gene. Germline lookup yields CDR1 SGHRS and CDR2 YFSETQ. The CDR3 contains 15 residues. V gave up 1 base and J gave up 1 base, with 10 bases separating them. The CDR3 reads CASSLSQPRTDTQYF. DNA of the CDR3: TGCGCCAGCAGCTTGTCGCAGCCCCGCACAGATACGCAGTATTTT.

This clonotype was detected ten times or more. CDR3 nucleotide sequence: TGTGCCAGCAGTTCGGGACAGGGTAATGGCAATGAGCAGTTCTTC. Translated: CASSSGQGNGNEQFF. The rearrangement joins TRBV28 to TRBJ2-1; 9 bases align to TRBD1. The V gene's germline CDR1 is MDHEN and CDR2 SYDVKM. V was pared by 4 bases and J by 6 bases, with 7 bases of the junction left unmatched. The CDR3 totals 15 residues.

This clonotype was seen a few times. J is TRBJ2-1 and V is TRBV9; 7 nucleotides line up with TRBD2. Germline lookup yields CDR1 SGDLS and CDR2 YYNGEE. The CDR3 loop spans 15 amino acids. V shed 4 bases, J shed 5 bases, and the junction held 9 bases outside the gene matches. CDR3 in amino acids: CASSRLAESNNEQFF. The CDR3, as DNA: TGTGCCAGCAGCAGGCTAGCGGAGAGCAACAATGAGCAGTTCTTC.

This clonotype was recorded many times. V gene TRBV20-1 combines with J gene TRBJ2-7; 14 bases match TRBD2. Germline V gives CDR1 DFQATT, CDR2 SNEGSKA (reference sequence). The CDR3 runs to 16 residues. Unmatched junction bases numbered 9, after V lost 5 bases and J lost 3 bases. The CDR3: CSAAAGTSGSHYEQYF. The CDR3 DNA reads as TGCAGTGCTGCCGCGGGGACTAGCGGGAGCCACTACGAGCAGTACTTC.

This clonotype showed up just a few times. The chain uses TRBV10-1 and TRBJ2-5; D remains unclear. This CDR3 has 13 residues. V was clipped by 4 bases and J by 7 bases, with 13 bases between them. Germline loops: CDR1 WNHNN, CDR2 SYGVQD (reference sequence). As DNA, the CDR3 is TGCGCCAGCAGTGGCCTAAGAGATGGGACCCAGTACTTC. It specifies CASSGLRDGTQYF.

This clonotype has a count of ten or more. The rearrangement uses TRBV20-1 and TRBJ2-5; no firm D call. V gave up 4 bases and J gave up 5 bases, with 11 bases separating them. This CDR3 has 12 amino acids. Germline-derived CDR1 and CDR2 are DFQATT and SNEGSKA (reference sequence). The CDR3 is CSAKRLSETQYF. The CDR3 DNA sequence: TGCAGTGCTAAACGGCTATCTGAGACCCAGTACTTC.

This clonotype came up a few times. This chain joins TRBV6-2 or TRBV6-3 and TRBJ1-5; TRBD1 matches at 9 bases. The CDR3 is 16 residues long. The ends lost 0 bases at V and 4 bases at J; junction bases unmatched: 4. CDR1 MNHEY and CDR2 SVGEGT come from the germline V gene. In DNA, the CDR3 is TGTGCCAGCAGTTACTCAACAGGGGGCCTAAATCAGCCCCAGCATTTT. Protein sequence: CASSYSTGGLNQPQHF.

Many counts were recorded for this clonotype. This chain joins TRBV7-3 and TRBJ2-1; 10 positions match TRBD2. Losses at the gene ends were 5 bases for V and 7 bases for J; bases not matched to a gene: 20. The V gene's germline CDR1 is SGHTA and CDR2 FQGTGA. The CDR3 totals 19 residues. CDR3 in amino acids: CASSPNPVSLAGDRNEQFF. The CDR3 DNA reads TGTGCCAGCAGCCCCAACCCGGTTAGCCTAGCGGGAGACAGGAATGAGCAGTTCTTC. Using reference TRBV7-3 and TRBJ2-1 for the parts outside the CDR3, the full variable domain is GAGVSQTPSNKVTEKGKYVELRCDPISGHTALYWYRQSLGQGPEFLIYFQGTGAADDSGLPNDRFFAVRPEGSVSTLKIQRTERGDSAVYLCASSPNPVSLAGDRNEQFFGPGTRLTVL.

This clonotype appeared many times. The rearrangement links TRBV11-2 to TRBJ2-1; 16 nucleotides match TRBD2. Germline values: CDR1 SGHAT, CDR2 FQNNGV. Trimming removed 1 base from V and 12 bases from J; junction bases left unmatched: 6. The CDR3 is made up of 16 amino acids. The CDR3 DNA is TGTGCCAGCAGCTTAGGCGGGACTAGCGGGAGGGCCGGGCAGTTCTTC. This sequence encodes CASSLGGTSGRAGQFF.